This T cell receptor (beta chain) was found in a study of cytomegalovirus exposure and HLA in healthy donors. This clone was detected once. Its matching antigen is unknown. The V gene end was trimmed by 6 bases and the J gene end by 0 bases; junction bases not matched to a gene: 7. The CDR3 runs 15 residues. Germline V gene data show CDR1 as MDHEN and CDR2 as SYDVKM. Overall study results and limits: The study designated fewer than 200 TCR beta chains cytomegalovirus-associated.

Assay: immunoSEQ multiplex PCR; the TCRdb copy retains only in-frame clones and omits some. The sample lists roughly 260,000 clones; approximately 87% were seen once. Sequenced material: PBMCs. The rearrangement uses TRBV28 and TRBJ2-7; 8 bases map to TRBD2. This TCR came from a man younger than 35 in good health and CMV-seronegative. The CDR3 coding sequence is TGTGCCAGCAGAAACGGGGGGACTAGCTCCTACGAGCAGTACTTC. Encoded protein: CASRNGGTSSYEQYF.